Here is one T cell receptor beta chain with its context. Its specificity is unknown. CDR1 and CDR2 from the germline V gene are SGHNT and YENEEA. This CDR3 is 14 amino acids long. Trimming removed 8 bases at V and 4 bases at J, with 15 bases between. The sample belongs to a study of radiation and T cells in renal cell carcinoma. Overall study results and limits: Top tumor clonotypes rose in blood 2 weeks post-radiation, then contracted. Baseline intratumoral clonotype presence is unknown without pretreatment biopsies.

The time point is: blood 2 weeks post-SBRT. The treatment denotes: 15 Gy SBRT to primary tumor, nephrectomy 4 weeks later. This renal cell carcinoma was of the clear cell type. The table came from immunoSEQ multiplex PCR; TCRdb's copy has only in-frame clones and leaves some out. The sample holds 100,000 to 150,000 clones; 88% are singletons and the top ten take 5.8%. The rearrangement links TRBV11-3 to TRBJ2-1, with D perhaps being TRBD1 or TRBD2 (7 bases each). The source was blood, collected from a patient whose treatment included radiotherapy and nephrectomy. The receptor was isolated from a woman in her 70s with renal cell carcinoma. The CDR3 is CASGPGGGYNEQFF. The CDR3 DNA reads as TGTGCCAGCGGTCCAGGGGGAGGGTACAATGAGCAGTTCTTC.